This TCR beta chain was sequenced in a study of response to subunit inactivated influenza vaccine. With regard to this clonotype: Its antigen remains unknown.

The CDR3 is made up of 16 amino acids. Each CDR3 protein gets one entry after TCRdb re-called the RT-PCR reads with MiXCR. The sample lists over 800,000 distinct CDR3 sequences, 20% to 25% occurring once. General study points: The study's authors posited that every seasonal influenza vaccination enlists few new T cells.

The sample here was PBMCs from blood, taken roughly 5 days after vaccination. The chain uses TRBV21-1 and TRBJ2-7; TRBD1 was called by the table and not checked on the DNA. TRBV21-1 represents a pseudogene. This TCR derives from a man aged 45-65 years who received an inactivated influenza vaccine. Here the CDR3 DNA reads TGTGCCAGCAGCTCGAAGAGGAGGCAGGGAATTTACGAGCAGTACTTC. Its translation is CASSSKRRQGIYEQYF.